This T cell receptor beta chain was sequenced during a study of PD-1 blockade in classical Hodgkin lymphoma. The assay was immunoSEQ multiplex PCR, and TCRdb's table has in-frame clones only and misses some. The sample has tens of thousands of clones, nearly 90% seen once. Following autologous stem cell transplantation, relapse occurred in every patient, and exposure to brentuximab vedotin varied. Study results and caveats: Diversity in CD4+ TCRs, unlike that measured in CD8+ TCRs, had risen significantly by C4D1. The study found complete responders had baseline diversity similar to newly diagnosed patients. Repertoire differences have undefined causes, possibly disease activity or prior therapy.

About this clone itself: Antigen: not known.

The CDR3 runs 15 residues. From germline, CDR1 is SGHNT and CDR2 YYREEE (reference sequence). V lost 4 bases, J lost 3 bases, and 4 bases stayed unmatched. Sequences were derived from peripheral blood mononuclear cells (PBMCs), sampled before the second cycle of nivolumab. The receptor comes from a human donor with classical Hodgkin lymphoma. V is TRBV5-4 and J is TRBJ2-3, with 11 bases aligning to TRBD1. The CDR3 here is CASSVDRGLTDTQYF. The CDR3 nucleotides are TGTGCCAGCAGCGTGGACAGGGGGCTAACAGATACGCAGTATTTT.